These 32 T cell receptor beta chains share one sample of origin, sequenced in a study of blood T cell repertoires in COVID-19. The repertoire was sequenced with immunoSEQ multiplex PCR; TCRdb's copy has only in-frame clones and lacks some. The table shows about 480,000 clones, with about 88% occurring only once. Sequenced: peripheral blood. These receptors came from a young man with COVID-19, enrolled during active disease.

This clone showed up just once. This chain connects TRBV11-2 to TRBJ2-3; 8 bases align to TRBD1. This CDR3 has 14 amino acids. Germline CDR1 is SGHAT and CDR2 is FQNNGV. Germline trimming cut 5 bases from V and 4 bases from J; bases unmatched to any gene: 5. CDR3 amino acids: CASSPGQGADTQYF. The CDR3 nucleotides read TGTGCCAGCAGCCCTGGACAGGGCGCAGATACGCAGTATTTT.

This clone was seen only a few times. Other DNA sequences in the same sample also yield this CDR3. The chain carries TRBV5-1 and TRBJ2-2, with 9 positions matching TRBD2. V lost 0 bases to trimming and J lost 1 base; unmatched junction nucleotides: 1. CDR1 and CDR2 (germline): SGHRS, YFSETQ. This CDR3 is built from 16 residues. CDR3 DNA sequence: TGCGCCAGCAGCTTGGGACTAGCGGTGAACACCGGGGAGCTGTTTTTT. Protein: CASSLGLAVNTGELFF.

The CDR3 spells CASREGNQPQHF. CDR3 nucleotides: TGTGCCAGTCGGGAGGGCAATCAGCCCCAGCATTTT. The chain recombines TRBV6-5 with TRBJ1-5; D is uncertain. Germline V gene data show CDR1 as MNHEY and CDR2 as SVGAGI. This CDR3 region has 12 residues. The V end lost 9 bases, the J end lost 2 bases, and 8 bases lay between the germline ends.

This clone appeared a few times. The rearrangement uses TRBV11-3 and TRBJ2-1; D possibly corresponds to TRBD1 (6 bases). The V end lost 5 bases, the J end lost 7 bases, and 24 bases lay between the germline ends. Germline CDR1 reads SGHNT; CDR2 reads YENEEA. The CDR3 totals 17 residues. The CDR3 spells CASSPPMGTSDWNEQFF. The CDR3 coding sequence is TGTGCCAGCAGCCCCCCAATGGGGACATCGGATTGGAATGAGCAGTTCTTC.

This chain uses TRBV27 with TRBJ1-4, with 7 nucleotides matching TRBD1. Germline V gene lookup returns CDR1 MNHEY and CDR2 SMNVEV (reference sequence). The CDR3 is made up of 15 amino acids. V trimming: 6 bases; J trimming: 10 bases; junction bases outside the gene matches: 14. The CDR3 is CASRPFGDSSLKLFF. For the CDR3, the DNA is TGTGCCAGCAGACCCTTCGGGGACAGCTCTTTAAAACTGTTTTTT.

The CDR3 sequence: CASSLVSGNTEAFF. As DNA, the CDR3 is TGTGCCAGCAGTTTAGTCTCCGGGAACACTGAAGCTTTCTTT. The chain joins TRBV27 to TRBJ1-1; no reliable D call. CDR1 is MNHEY, CDR2 SMNVEV, per germline (reference sequence). The CDR3 runs 14 residues. Trimming took 2 bases from V and 1 from J, leaving 8 bases between them.

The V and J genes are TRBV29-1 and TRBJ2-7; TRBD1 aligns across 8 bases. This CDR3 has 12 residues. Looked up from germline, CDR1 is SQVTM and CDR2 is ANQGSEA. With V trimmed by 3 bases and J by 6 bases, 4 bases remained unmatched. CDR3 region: CSVDPTGAEQYF. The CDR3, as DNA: TGCAGCGTTGACCCGACAGGGGCCGAGCAGTACTTC.

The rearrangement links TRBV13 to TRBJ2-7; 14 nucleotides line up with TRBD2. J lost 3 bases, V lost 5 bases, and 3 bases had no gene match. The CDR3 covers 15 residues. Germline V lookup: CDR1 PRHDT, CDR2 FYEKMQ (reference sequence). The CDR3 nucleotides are TGTGCCAGCAGCCGGGGACTAGCGGGGGACTACGAGCAGTACTTC. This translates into CASSRGLAGDYEQYF.

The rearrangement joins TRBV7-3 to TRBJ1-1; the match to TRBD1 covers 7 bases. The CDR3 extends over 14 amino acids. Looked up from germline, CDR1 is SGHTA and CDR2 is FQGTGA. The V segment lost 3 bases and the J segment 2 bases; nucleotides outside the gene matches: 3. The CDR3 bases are TGTGCCAGCAGCTTGGGACAGTTAAACACTGAAGCTTTCTTT. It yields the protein CASSLGQLNTEAFF.

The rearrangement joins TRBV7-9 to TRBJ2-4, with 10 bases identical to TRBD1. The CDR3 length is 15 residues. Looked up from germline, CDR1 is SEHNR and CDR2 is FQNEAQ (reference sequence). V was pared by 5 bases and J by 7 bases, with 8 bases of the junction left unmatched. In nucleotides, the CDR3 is TGTGCCAGCAGCCGACAGGGGGCGAGCCCGAACATTCAGTACTTC. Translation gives CASSRQGASPNIQYF.

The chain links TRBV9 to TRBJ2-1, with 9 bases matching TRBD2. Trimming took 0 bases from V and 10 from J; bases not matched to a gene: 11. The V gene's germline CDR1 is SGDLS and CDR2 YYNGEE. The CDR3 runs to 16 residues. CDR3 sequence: CASSVEVSGRIGEQFF. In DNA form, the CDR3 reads TGTGCCAGCAGCGTAGAGGTTAGCGGGAGAATCGGGGAGCAGTTCTTC. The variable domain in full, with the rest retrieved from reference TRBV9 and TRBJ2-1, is DSGVTQTPKHLITATGQRVTLRCSPRSGDLSVYWYQQSLDQGLQFLIQYYNGEERAKGNILERFSAQQFPDLHSELNLSSLELGDSALYFCASSVEVSGRIGEQFFGPGTRLTVL.

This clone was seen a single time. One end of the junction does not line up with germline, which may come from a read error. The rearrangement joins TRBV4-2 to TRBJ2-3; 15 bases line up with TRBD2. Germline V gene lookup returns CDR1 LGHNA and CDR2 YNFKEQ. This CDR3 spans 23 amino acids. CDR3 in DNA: TGTGCCAGCACCCAACCCCGAACCGGGACTAGCGGGGGGCGAGGCTCTAGCACAGATACGCAGTATTTT. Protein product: CASTQPRTGTSGGRGSSTDTQYF.

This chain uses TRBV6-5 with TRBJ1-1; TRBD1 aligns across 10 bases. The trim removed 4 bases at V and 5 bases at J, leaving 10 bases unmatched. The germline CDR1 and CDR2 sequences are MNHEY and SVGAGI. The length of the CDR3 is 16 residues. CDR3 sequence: CASSFDRGTGATEAFF. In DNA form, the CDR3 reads TGTGCCAGCAGTTTCGACCGCGGGACAGGGGCTACTGAAGCTTTCTTT.

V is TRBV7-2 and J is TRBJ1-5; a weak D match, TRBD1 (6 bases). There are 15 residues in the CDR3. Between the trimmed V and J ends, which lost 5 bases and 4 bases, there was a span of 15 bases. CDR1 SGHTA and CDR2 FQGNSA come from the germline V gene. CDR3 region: CASSTHRDKNQPQHF. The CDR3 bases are TGTGCCAGCAGCACCCACCGGGACAAAAATCAGCCCCAGCATTTT. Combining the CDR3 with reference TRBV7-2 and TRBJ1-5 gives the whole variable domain GAGVSQSPSNKVTEKGKDVELRCDPISGHTALYWYRQSLGQGLEFLIYFQGNSAPDKSGLPSDRFSAERTGGSVSTLTIQRTQQEDSAVYLCASSTHRDKNQPQHFGDGTRLSIL.

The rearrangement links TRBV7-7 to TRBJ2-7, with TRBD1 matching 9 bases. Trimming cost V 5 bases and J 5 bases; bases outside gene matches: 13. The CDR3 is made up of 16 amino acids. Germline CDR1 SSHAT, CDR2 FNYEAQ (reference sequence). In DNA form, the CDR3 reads TGTGCCAGCAGCCTCACGCACGGGACAGGGTTCGACGAGCAGTACTTC. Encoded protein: CASSLTHGTGFDEQYF.

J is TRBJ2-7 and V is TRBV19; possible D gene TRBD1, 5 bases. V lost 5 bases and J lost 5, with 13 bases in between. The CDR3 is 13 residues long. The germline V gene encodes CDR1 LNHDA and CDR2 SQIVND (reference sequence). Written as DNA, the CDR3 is TGTGCCAGTAGTCCCCAACCAGGGAACGAGCAGTACTTC. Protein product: CASSPQPGNEQYF.

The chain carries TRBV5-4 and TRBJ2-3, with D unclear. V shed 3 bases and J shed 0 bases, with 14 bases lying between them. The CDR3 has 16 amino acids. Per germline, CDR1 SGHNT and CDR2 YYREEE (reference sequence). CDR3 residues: CASSSRAVASTDTQYF. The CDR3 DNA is TGTGCCAGCAGCTCCCGTGCGGTTGCTAGCACAGATACGCAGTATTTT.

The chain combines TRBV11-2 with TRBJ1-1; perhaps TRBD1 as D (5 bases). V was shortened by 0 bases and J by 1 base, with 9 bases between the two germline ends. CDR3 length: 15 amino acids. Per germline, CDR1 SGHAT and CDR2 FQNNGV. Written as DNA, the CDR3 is TGTGCCAGCAGCTTAGATCGCAGGGCGAACACTGAAGCTTTCTTT. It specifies CASSLDRRANTEAFF.

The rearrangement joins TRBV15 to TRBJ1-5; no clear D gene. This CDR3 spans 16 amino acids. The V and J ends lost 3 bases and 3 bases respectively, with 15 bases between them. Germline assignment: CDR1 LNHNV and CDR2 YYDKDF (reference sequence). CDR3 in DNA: TGTGCCACCAGCAGCGACCAACGAGGATCCAATCAGCCCCAGCATTTT. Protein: CATSSDQRGSNQPQHF.

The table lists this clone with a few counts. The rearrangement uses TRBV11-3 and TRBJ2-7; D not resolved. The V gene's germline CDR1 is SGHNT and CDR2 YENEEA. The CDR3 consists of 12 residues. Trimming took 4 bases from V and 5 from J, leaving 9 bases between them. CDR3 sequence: CASSSRLDEQYF. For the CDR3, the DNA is TGTGCCAGCAGCTCCAGGTTGGACGAGCAGTACTTC.

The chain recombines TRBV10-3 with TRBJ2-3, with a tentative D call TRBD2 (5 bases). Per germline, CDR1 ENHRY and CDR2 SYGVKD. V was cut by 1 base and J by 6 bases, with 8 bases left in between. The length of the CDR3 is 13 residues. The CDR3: CAISEFRGDTQYF. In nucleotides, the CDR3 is TGTGCCATCAGTGAGTTTAGAGGGGATACGCAGTATTTT.

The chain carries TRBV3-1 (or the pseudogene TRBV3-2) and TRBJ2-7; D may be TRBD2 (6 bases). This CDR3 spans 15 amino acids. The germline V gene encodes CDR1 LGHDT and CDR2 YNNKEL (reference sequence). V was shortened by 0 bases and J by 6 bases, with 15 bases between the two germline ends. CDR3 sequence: CASSQDALARGEQYF. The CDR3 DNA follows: TGTGCCAGCAGCCAAGATGCACTAGCTAGGGGCGAGCAGTACTTC.

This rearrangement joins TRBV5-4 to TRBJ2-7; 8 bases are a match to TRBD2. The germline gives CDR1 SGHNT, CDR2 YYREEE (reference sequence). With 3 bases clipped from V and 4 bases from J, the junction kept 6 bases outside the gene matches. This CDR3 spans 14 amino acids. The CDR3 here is CASSSGLEQYEQYF. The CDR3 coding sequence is TGTGCCAGCAGCTCGGGACTAGAACAATACGAGCAGTACTTC.

CDR3 bases: TGTGCCAGCAGTTTCTATTGGACAGGGGGCTCGGAGACCCAGTACTTC. Its translation is CASSFYWTGGSETQYF. The chain links TRBV5-6 to TRBJ2-5; 11 bases agree with TRBD1. The CDR3 totals 16 residues. Losses at the gene ends were 5 bases for V and 5 bases for J; bases not matched to a gene: 11. Germline CDR1 and CDR2: SGHDT and YYEEEE.

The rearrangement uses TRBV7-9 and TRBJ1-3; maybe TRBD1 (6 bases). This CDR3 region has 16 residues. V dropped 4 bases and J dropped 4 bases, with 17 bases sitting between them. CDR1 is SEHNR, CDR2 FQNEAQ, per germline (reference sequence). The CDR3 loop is CASSSNNRVSGNTIYF. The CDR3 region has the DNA TGTGCCAGCAGCTCAAATAACAGGGTATCAGGAAACACCATATATTTT.

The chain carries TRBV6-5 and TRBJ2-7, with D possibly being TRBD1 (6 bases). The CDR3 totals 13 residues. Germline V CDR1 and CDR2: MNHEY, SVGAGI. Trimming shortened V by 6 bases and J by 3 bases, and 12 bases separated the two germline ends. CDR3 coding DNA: TGTGCCAGCAGGCAACAGGGCTACTACGAGCAGTACTTC. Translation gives CASRQQGYYEQYF.

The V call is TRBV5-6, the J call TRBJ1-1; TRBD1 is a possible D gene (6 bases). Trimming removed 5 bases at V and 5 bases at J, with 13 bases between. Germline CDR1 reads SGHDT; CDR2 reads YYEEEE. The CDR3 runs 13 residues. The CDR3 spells CASRVAGDTEAFF. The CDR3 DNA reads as TGTGCCAGCAGGGTGGCAGGGGATACTGAAGCTTTCTTT.

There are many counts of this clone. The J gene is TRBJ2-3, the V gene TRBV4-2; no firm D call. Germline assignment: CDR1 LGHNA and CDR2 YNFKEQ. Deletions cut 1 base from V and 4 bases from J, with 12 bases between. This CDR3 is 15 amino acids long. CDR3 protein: CASSQVNSQADTQYF. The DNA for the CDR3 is TGTGCCAGCAGCCAAGTGAACAGTCAAGCAGATACGCAGTATTTT.

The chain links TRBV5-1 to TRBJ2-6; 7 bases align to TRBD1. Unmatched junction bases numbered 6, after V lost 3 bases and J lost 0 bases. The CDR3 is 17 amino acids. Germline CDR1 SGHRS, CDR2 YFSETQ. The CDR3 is CASSYRGRSSGANVLTF. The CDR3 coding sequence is TGCGCCAGCAGCTACAGGGGTAGAAGCTCTGGGGCCAACGTCCTGACTTTC. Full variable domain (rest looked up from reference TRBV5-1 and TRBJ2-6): KAGVTQTPRYLIKTRGQQVTLSCSPISGHRSVSWYQQTPGQGLQFLFEYFSETQRNKGNFPGRFSGRQFSNSRSEMNVSTLELGDSALYLCASSYRGRSSGANVLTFGAGSRLTVL.

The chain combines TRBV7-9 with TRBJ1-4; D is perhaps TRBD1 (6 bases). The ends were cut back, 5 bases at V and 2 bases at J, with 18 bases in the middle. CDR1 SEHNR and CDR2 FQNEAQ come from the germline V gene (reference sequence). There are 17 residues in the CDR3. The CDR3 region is CASSPAGGQKTNEKLFF. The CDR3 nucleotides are TGTGCCAGCAGCCCCGCGGGCGGACAGAAGACTAATGAAAAACTGTTTTTT.

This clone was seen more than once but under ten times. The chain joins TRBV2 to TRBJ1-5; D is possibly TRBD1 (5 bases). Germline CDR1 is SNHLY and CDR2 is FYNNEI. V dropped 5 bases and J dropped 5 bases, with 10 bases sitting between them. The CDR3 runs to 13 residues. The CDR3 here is CASSWGHDQPQHF. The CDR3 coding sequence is TGTGCCAGCAGTTGGGGCCACGATCAGCCCCAGCATTTT.

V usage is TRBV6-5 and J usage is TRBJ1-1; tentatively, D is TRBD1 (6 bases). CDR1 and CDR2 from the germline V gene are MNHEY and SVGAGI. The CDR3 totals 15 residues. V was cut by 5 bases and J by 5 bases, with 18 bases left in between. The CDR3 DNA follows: TGTGCCAGCAGTCAACCCGGGCAGGGGCAAACTGAAGCTTTCTTT. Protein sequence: CASSQPGQGQTEAFF.